Listed here are 30 T cell receptor beta chains from one sample, sequenced in a study of vaccination and CD4 T cells after COVID-19. At the Johns Hopkins FTIC core, DNA taken from cultured CD4+ T cells was sequenced by way of the Oncomine TCR Beta short-read assay. TCRdb ran MiXCR on the PCR reads and lists one entry per CDR3 protein. Of more than 15,000 distinct CDR3 sequences detected, roughly 45% appear once; the ten largest clones hold about 4%. These receptors' targets are unknown. Specified treatment: approximately nine-day PBMC culture with coronavirus spike peptide pools or control peptides (ViraFEST assay). Sequencing was performed on CD4+ T cells from blood, cultured in vitro. The receptors come from a human donor who had recovered from COVID-19.

This clonotype was counted between two and nine times. The CDR3 sequence: CSVGGGHGYTF. The CDR3, as DNA: TGCAGCGTTGGTGGGGGCCATGGCTACACCTTC. V usage is TRBV29-1 and J usage is TRBJ1-2, with a weak D call TRBD1 (6 bases). CDR1 is SQVTM and CDR2 is ANQGSEA in the germline V gene. This CDR3 contains 11 residues. V shed 4 bases and J shed 6 bases, with 9 bases lying between them. Together with reference TRBV29-1 and TRBJ1-2, the CDR3 gives the full variable domain: SAVISQKPSRDICQRGTSLTIQCQVDSQVTMMFWYRQQPGQSLTLIATANQGSEATYESGFVIDKFPISRPNLTFSTLTVSNMSPEDSSIYLCSVGGGHGYTFGSGTRLTVV.

This clonotype has more than one count but fewer than ten. V usage is TRBV15 and J usage is TRBJ2-2, with TRBD1 matching 8 bases. V trimming: 2 bases; J trimming: 6 bases; junction bases outside the gene matches: 14. Per the germline V gene, CDR1 is LNHNV and CDR2 is YYDKDF (reference sequence). The CDR3 contains 18 residues. The CDR3 loop is CATSRMRTGWEWAGELFF. The CDR3 DNA follows: TGTGCCACCAGCAGAATGAGGACAGGGTGGGAGTGGGCCGGGGAGCTGTTTTTT.

The chain recombines TRBV28 with TRBJ2-7, with D possibly matching TRBD1 (6 bases). The CDR3 spans 12 residues. V was pared by 5 bases and J by 3 bases, with 8 bases between. Germline CDR1 reads MDHEN; CDR2 reads SYDVKM. As DNA, the CDR3 is TGTGCCAGCAGTGGGGACAACTACGAGCAGTACTTC. This gives the protein CASSGDNYEQYF.

The chain combines TRBV19 with TRBJ1-4, with TRBD1 matching over 10 bases. This CDR3 region has 14 residues. V lost 5 bases, J lost 8 bases, and 5 bases stayed unmatched. CDR1 and CDR2 (germline): LNHDA, SQIVND (reference sequence). CDR3 DNA sequence: TGTGCCAGTAGTTGGGACAGGGGCGTCGAAAAACTGTTTTTT. Translated, it gives CASSWDRGVEKLFF.

The J gene is TRBJ2-3, the V gene TRBV20-1, with 7 bases fitting TRBD2. Trimming took 0 bases from V and 4 from J; bases not matched to a gene: 7. Germline-derived CDR1 and CDR2 are DFQATT and SNEGSKA (reference sequence). The CDR3 is 15 amino acids. CDR3 residues: CSARDYAGAADTQYF. The CDR3 nucleotides read TGCAGTGCTAGAGATTACGCGGGAGCGGCAGATACGCAGTATTTT.

Of note for this clonotype: At one boundary the junction diverges from the germline segment, which might be a read error. This chain links TRBV20-1 with TRBJ1-3, with D hard to call. Germline V gene sequence: CDR1 DFQATT, CDR2 SNEGSKA (reference sequence). This CDR3 region has 14 residues. The CDR3 DNA sequence: TGCAGTGCTGGAGAGGGAGGGCCTGGAAACACCATATATTTT. This codes for CSAGEGGPGNTIYF.

This chain joins TRBV12-3 or TRBV12-4 and TRBJ2-5; the D gene is possibly TRBD1 (5 bases). The CDR3 runs 12 residues. V lost 6 bases and J 5 bases, leaving 10 bases between the germline ends. This CDR3 reads CASRAGPETQYF. In DNA form, the CDR3 reads TGTGCCAGCAGAGCAGGGCCGGAGACCCAGTACTTC.

This clonotype turned up a few times. The genes are TRBV5-1 and TRBJ2-3, with 8 bases identical to TRBD1. Unmatched junction bases numbered 11, after V lost 4 bases and J lost 1 base. Germline lookup yields CDR1 SGHRS and CDR2 YFSETQ. The CDR3 is made up of 17 amino acids. This CDR3 is CASSRGQGLVGTDTQYF. The DNA of the CDR3 is TGCGCCAGCAGCCGCGGACAGGGATTGGTGGGCACAGATACGCAGTATTTT. The full variable domain, in which reference TRBV5-1 and TRBJ2-3 provide the parts outside the CDR3, is KAGVTQTPRYLIKTRGQQVTLSCSPISGHRSVSWYQQTPGQGLQFLFEYFSETQRNKGNFPGRFSGRQFSNSRSEMNVSTLELGDSALYLCASSRGQGLVGTDTQYFGPGTRLTVL.

As to this clonotype: At one end the junction does not follow the germline gene, possibly because of a read error. The chain couples TRBV20-1 to TRBJ2-2; 11 bases match TRBD2. Germline loops: CDR1 DFQATT, CDR2 SNEGSKA (reference sequence). This CDR3 has 16 amino acids. This chain's CDR3 is CSAREPGLAATGELFF. The DNA of the CDR3 is TGCAGTGCCAGAGAACCGGGACTAGCGGCCACCGGGGAGCTGTTTTTT.

This clonotype occurred a few times. This chain joins TRBV6-1 and TRBJ2-2; D gene unclear. This CDR3 spans 12 amino acids. Between the trimmed V and J ends, which lost 3 bases and 4 bases, there was a span of 3 bases. Germline assignment: CDR1 MNHNS and CDR2 SASEGT. CDR3 region: CASSDFTGELFF. Here the CDR3 DNA reads TGTGCCAGCAGTGACTTCACCGGGGAGCTGTTTTTT.

This clonotype was seen a handful of times. V usage is TRBV30 and J usage is TRBJ2-2; D unresolved. Trimming took 4 bases from V and 4 from J, leaving 10 bases between them. Germline-derived CDR1 and CDR2 are GTSNPN and SVGIG (reference sequence). The CDR3 loop spans 13 amino acids. The CDR3 spells CAWTPWGTGELFF. The CDR3 nucleotides are TGTGCCTGGACCCCTTGGGGCACCGGGGAGCTGTTTTTT.

This clonotype is deemed large. The V call is TRBV6-1, the J call TRBJ2-2, with D perhaps matching TRBD1 (5 bases). V lost 10 bases and J lost 2, with 32 bases in between. This CDR3 contains 20 residues. Germline V gene sequence: CDR1 MNHNS, CDR2 SASEGT. For the CDR3, the DNA is TGTGCCACCACTCGAACGTTGAGACGACAGCTCATCCCTAACACCGGGGAGCTGTTTTTT. Its translation: CATTRTLRRQLIPNTGELFF.

This clonotype was observed once. This sequence joins TRBV20-1 and TRBJ2-5; 10 bases match TRBD2. Germline CDR1 DFQATT, CDR2 SNEGSKA (reference sequence). The CDR3 runs 15 residues. V trimming: 0 bases; J trimming: 2 bases; junction bases outside the gene matches: 3. This CDR3 is CSARDRLAGQETQYF. DNA of the CDR3: TGCAGTGCTAGAGATCGACTAGCGGGTCAAGAGACCCAGTACTTC.

There are a few counts of this clonotype. The rearrangement links TRBV20-1 to TRBJ1-1; D remains ambiguous. Per germline, CDR1 DFQATT and CDR2 SNEGSKA (reference sequence). This CDR3 has 15 amino acids. V was pared by 2 bases and J by 1 base, with 14 bases between. The CDR3 DNA follows: TGCAGTGCTAGACCGCCCGGACGTACGAACACTGAAGCTTTCTTT. It encodes CSARPPGRTNTEAFF.

With regard to this clonotype: One junction end does not reproduce the germline sequence, and a read error may be involved. The chain links TRBV20-1 to TRBJ2-1; 10 bases align to TRBD1. Germline CDR1 DFQATT, CDR2 SNEGSKA (reference sequence). The CDR3 has 15 amino acids. CDR3 bases: TGCAGTGCCCCAACTCCGGGACAGGGGAGGGGTGAGCGGTTCTTC. As protein: CSAPTPGQGRGERFF.

Points on this clonotype: The CDR3 carries no conserved terminal phenylalanine or tryptophan, so it likely arises from a read error. V usage is TRBV7-3 and J usage is TRBJ2-3; D may correspond to TRBD1 or TRBD2 (6 bases each). Germline assignment: CDR1 SGHTA and CDR2 FQGTGA. This CDR3 region has 14 residues. Between the trimmed V and J ends, which lost 7 bases and 2 bases, there was a span of 13 bases. The CDR3 DNA reads TGTGCCAGCACCGTCGGGGGCTCCACAGATACGCAGTATCTT. Translation gives CASTVGGSTDTQYL.

The chain joins TRBV6-4 to TRBJ2-1, with D possibly matching TRBD2 (5 bases). This CDR3 region has 12 residues. The ends were cut back, 4 bases at V and 7 bases at J, with 8 bases in the middle. Germline V CDR1 and CDR2: MRHNA, SNTAGT. The DNA of the CDR3 is TGTGCCAGCAGTGGTCGGGGAAATGAGCAGTTCTTC. The encoded protein is CASSGRGNEQFF.

The CDR3 sequence is CASSSLNQPQHF. The CDR3, as DNA: TGTGCCAGCAGTTCCCTCAATCAGCCCCAGCATTTT. This chain joins TRBV6-5 and TRBJ1-5, with D unresolved. V shed 4 bases and J shed 3 bases, with 4 bases lying between them. In germline, CDR1 is MNHEY, CDR2 SVGAGI. The CDR3 sequence is 12 residues long.

This clonotype came up a few times. The chain links TRBV7-3 to TRBJ1-1; 8 nucleotides line up with TRBD1. This CDR3 contains 14 residues. Germline values: CDR1 SGHTA, CDR2 FQGTGA. The V segment lost 2 bases and the J segment 4 bases; nucleotides outside the gene matches: 3. The CDR3 loop is CASSLQGASTEAFF. The CDR3 DNA sequence: TGTGCCAGCAGCTTACAGGGGGCCAGCACTGAAGCTTTCTTT.

This chain joins TRBV18 and TRBJ2-5; possible D gene TRBD2, 5 bases. The germline V and J ends were trimmed by 6 bases and 5 bases, with 25 bases remaining between them. CDR1 and CDR2 (germline): KGHSH, LQKENI. The CDR3 extends over 17 amino acids. In nucleotides, the CDR3 is TGTGCCAGCTCCCCAACCGCCACGGGGAGTGACGGGGAGACCCAGTACTTC. It yields the protein CASSPTATGSDGETQYF.

Only a few counts were recorded for this clonotype. V gene TRBV25-1 combines with J gene TRBJ2-3; 11 bases are shared with TRBD2. The CDR3 is made up of 16 amino acids. CDR1 is MGHDK and CDR2 is SYGVNS in the germline V gene. Trimming at V came to 3 bases and at J to 7 bases, leaving 9 bases not matched to a gene. CDR3 in DNA: TGTGCCAGCAGTGACTATACTAGCGGGAGAGGATATACGCAGTATTTT. Translation gives CASSDYTSGRGYTQYF.

The chain recombines TRBV6-2 or TRBV6-3 with TRBJ2-3, with 13 bases lining up with TRBD2. This CDR3 contains 13 residues. CDR1 and CDR2 (germline): MNHEY, SVGEGT. V shed 9 bases and J 6 bases; nucleotides not matched to a gene: 3. Here the CDR3 reads CASRTSGSDTQYF. The CDR3 nucleotides are TGTGCCAGTCGGACTAGCGGGAGTGATACGCAGTATTTT.

The CDR3 DNA reads TGTGCCAGCAGCTTAGGCGGTCCGGGGGTCTATGGCTACACCTTC. Translated, it gives CASSLGGPGVYGYTF. The gene calls are TRBV7-2 and TRBJ1-2; D is possibly TRBD1 (5 bases). The CDR3 runs 15 residues. V was shortened by 1 base and J by 4 bases, with 13 bases between the two germline ends. Germline loops: CDR1 SGHTA, CDR2 FQGNSA.

The chain combines TRBV2 with TRBJ2-3; D remains ambiguous. V lost 2 bases, J lost 3 bases, and 12 bases lay in between. Germline CDR1 is SNHLY and CDR2 is FYNNEI. The CDR3 has 15 residues. The CDR3 coding sequence is TGTGCCAGCAGTGAAACCCCCGTGCGAACAGATACGCAGTATTTT. Its protein is CASSETPVRTDTQYF.

This chain links TRBV7-9 with TRBJ1-6; 7 bases match TRBD1. Germline V gene sequence: CDR1 SEHNR, CDR2 FQNEAQ (reference sequence). The CDR3 is made up of 14 amino acids. V lost 1 base and J lost 7; bases outside the gene matches: 1. The chain's CDR3 is CASSLGGGNSPLHF. The CDR3 DNA reads as TGTGCCAGCAGCTTAGGAGGGGGCAATTCACCCCTCCACTTT.

This clonotype was observed a few times. CDR3 nucleotides: TGTGCCAGCAGTGAAGGTTACAGCCCCGAGCAGTACTTC. This codes for CASSEGYSPEQYF. The rearrangement uses TRBV2 and TRBJ2-7; D is ambiguous. The germline CDR1 and CDR2 sequences are SNHLY and FYNNEI. The CDR3 is 13 residues long. Trimming pared 1 base from V and 6 bases from J, leaving 10 bases between.

The chain carries TRBV20-1 and TRBJ1-1; D not certain. Per germline, CDR1 DFQATT and CDR2 SNEGSKA (reference sequence). With 0 bases removed from V and 5 bases from J, the gap between germline ends came to 10 bases. The CDR3 extends over 13 amino acids. CDR3 residues: CSARDLGRTEAFF. The CDR3 nucleotides are TGCAGTGCTAGAGATCTAGGGCGGACTGAAGCTTTCTTT.

The DNA of the CDR3 is TGTGCCAGCACTATTCGGACAGGGGGGGGAGAGACCCAGTACTTC. Its translation is CASTIRTGGGETQYF. J is TRBJ2-5 and V is TRBV6-1; 10 bases are a match to TRBD1. The CDR3 is 15 amino acids. The V and J ends lost 7 bases and 4 bases, in that order; junction bases with no gene match: 9. Germline CDR1 MNHNS, CDR2 SASEGT.

The chain combines TRBV7-2 with TRBJ1-5; 7 positions match TRBD1. The germline gives CDR1 SGHTA, CDR2 FQGNSA. The CDR3 has 20 amino acids. J was trimmed by 2 bases and V by 2 bases; bases with no gene match: 18. The CDR3 sequence: CASSLYWAGSRGPGNQPQHF. In DNA form, the CDR3 reads TGTGCCAGCAGCTTATATTGGGCCGGATCTAGGGGGCCAGGCAATCAGCCCCAGCATTTT.

The gene calls are TRBV7-3 and TRBJ2-7; D perhaps matches TRBD2 (7 bases). Per germline, CDR1 SGHTA and CDR2 FQGTGA. Trimming took 0 bases from V and 9 from J, leaving 21 bases between them. This CDR3 has 16 residues. The CDR3 sequence is CASSLTGGAGEGAQYF. CDR3 bases: TGTGCCAGCAGCTTAACGGGAGGGGCAGGGGAGGGTGCGCAGTACTTC.